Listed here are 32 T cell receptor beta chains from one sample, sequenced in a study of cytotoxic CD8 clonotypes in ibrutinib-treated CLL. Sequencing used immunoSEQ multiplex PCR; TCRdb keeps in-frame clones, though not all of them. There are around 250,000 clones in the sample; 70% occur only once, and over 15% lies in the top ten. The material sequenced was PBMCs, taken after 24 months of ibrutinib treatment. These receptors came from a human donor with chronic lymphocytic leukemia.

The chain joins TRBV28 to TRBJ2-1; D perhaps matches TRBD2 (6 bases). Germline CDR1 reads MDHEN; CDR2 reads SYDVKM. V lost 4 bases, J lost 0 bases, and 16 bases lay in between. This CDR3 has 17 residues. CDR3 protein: CASSSGTGRDSYNEQFF. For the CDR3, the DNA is TGTGCCAGCAGTTCAGGGACGGGGCGGGACTCCTACAATGAGCAGTTCTTC.

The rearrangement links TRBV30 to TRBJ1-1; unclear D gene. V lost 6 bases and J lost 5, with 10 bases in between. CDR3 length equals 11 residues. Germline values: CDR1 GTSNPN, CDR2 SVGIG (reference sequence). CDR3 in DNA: TGTGCCTGCTATACATCGACTGAAGCTTTCTTT. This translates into CACYTSTEAFF.

CDR3 nucleotide sequence: TGTGCCAGCAGCTTAGCGCCAGCCCGCGAGCAGTACTTC. It yields the protein CASSLAPAREQYF. The V gene is TRBV11-3, the J gene TRBJ2-7; D not resolved. V was cut by 1 base and J by 6 bases, with 10 bases left in between. The CDR3 runs to 13 residues. The V gene's germline CDR1 is SGHNT and CDR2 YENEEA.

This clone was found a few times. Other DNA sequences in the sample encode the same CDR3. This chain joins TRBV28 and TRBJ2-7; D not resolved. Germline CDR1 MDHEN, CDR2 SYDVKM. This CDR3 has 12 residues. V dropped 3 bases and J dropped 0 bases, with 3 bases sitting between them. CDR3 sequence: CASSFLSYEQYF. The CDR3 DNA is TGTGCCAGCAGTTTTCTCTCCTACGAGCAGTACTTC.

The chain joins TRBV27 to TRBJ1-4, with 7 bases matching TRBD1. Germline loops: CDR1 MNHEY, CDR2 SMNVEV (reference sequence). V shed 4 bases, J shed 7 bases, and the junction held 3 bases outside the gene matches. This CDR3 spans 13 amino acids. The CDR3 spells CASSSGGFEKLFF. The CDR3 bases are TGTGCCAGCAGTTCAGGGGGTTTTGAAAAACTGTTTTTT. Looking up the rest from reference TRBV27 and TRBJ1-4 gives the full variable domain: EAQVTQNPRYLITVTGKKLTVTCSQNMNHEYMSWYRQDPGLGLRQIYYSMNVEVTDKGDVPEGYKVSRKEKRNFPLILESPSPNQTSLYFCASSSGGFEKLFFGSGTQLSVL.

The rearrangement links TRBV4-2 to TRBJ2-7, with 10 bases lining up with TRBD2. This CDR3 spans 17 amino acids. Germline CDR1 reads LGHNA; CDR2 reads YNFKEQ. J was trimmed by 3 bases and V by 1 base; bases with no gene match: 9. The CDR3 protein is CASSQGTSGMPLYEQYF. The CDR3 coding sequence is TGTGCCAGCAGCCAAGGGACTAGCGGCATGCCACTCTACGAGCAGTACTTC.

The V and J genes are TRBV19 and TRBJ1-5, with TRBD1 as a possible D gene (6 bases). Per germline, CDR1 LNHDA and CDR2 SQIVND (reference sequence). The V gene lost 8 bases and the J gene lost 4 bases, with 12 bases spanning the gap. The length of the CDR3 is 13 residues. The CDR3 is CASGKQGNQPQHF. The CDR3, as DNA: TGTGCCAGTGGAAAACAGGGTAATCAGCCCCAGCATTTT.

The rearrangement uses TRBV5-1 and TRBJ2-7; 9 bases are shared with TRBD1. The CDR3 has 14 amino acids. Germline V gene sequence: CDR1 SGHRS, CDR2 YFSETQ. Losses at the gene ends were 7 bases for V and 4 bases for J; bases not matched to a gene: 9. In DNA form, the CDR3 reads TGCGCCAGCGAACAGGGACAGGGTCGGTACGAGCAGTACTTC. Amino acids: CASEQGQGRYEQYF.

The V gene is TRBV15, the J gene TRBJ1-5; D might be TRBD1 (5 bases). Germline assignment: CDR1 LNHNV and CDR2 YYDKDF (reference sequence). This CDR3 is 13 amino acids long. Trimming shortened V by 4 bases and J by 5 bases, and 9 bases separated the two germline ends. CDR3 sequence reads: CATSKGTYQPQHF. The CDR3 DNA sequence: TGTGCCACCAGCAAGGGGACCTATCAGCCCCAGCATTTT.

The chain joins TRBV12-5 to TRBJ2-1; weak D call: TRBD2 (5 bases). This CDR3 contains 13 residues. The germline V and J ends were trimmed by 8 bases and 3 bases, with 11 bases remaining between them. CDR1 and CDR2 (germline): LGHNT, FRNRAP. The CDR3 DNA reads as TGTGCTAGTCCGGGGTACGACTACAATGAGCAGTTCTTC. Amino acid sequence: CASPGYDYNEQFF. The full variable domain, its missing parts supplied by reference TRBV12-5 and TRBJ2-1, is DARVTQTPRHKVTEMGQEVTMRCQPILGHNTVFWYRQTMMQGLELLAYFRNRAPLDDSGMPKDRFSAEMPDATLATLKIQPSEPRDSAVYFCASPGYDYNEQFFGPGTRLTVL.

The CDR3 loop reads CASSIKRGAPYEQYF. CDR3 nucleotides: TGTGCCAGCAGCATCAAAAGGGGGGCCCCCTACGAGCAGTACTTC. V usage is TRBV6-5 and J usage is TRBJ2-7, with D perhaps assigned TRBD1 or TRBD2 (6 bases each). This CDR3 region has 15 residues. The V end lost 6 bases, the J end lost 2 bases, and 17 bases lay between the germline ends. Germline loops: CDR1 MNHEY, CDR2 SVGAGI.

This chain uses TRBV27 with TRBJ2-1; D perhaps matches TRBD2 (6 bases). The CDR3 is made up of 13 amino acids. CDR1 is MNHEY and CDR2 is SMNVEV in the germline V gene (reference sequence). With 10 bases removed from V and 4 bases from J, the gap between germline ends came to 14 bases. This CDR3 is CATHPGGYNEQFF. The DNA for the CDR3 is TGTGCCACCCATCCTGGGGGGTACAATGAGCAGTTCTTC.

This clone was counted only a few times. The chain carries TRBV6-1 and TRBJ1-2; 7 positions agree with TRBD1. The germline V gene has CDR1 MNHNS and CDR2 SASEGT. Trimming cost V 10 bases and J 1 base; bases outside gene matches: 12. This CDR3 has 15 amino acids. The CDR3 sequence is CATRRGQGVNYGYTF. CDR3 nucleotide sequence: TGTGCCACCAGGAGGGGGCAGGGTGTTAACTATGGCTACACCTTC.

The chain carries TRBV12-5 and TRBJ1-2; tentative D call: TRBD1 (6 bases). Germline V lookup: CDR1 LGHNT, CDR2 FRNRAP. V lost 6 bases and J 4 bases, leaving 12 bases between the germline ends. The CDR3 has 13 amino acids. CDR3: CASGQGVGYGYTF. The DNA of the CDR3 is TGTGCTAGTGGACAGGGCGTAGGCTATGGCTACACCTTC.

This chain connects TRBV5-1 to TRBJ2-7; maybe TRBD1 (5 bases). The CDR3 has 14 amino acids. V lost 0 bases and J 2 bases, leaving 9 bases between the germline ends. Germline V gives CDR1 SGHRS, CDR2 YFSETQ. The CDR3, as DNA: TGCGCCAGCAGCTTGGGGACAAGCCCCTACGAGCAGTACTTC. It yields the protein CASSLGTSPYEQYF.

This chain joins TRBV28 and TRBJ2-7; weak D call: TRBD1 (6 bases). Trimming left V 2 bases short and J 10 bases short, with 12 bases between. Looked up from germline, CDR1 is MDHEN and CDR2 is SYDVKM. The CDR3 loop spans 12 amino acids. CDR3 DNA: TGTGCCAGCAGTTTAGCCGGGACAAACCAGTACTTC. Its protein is CASSLAGTNQYF.

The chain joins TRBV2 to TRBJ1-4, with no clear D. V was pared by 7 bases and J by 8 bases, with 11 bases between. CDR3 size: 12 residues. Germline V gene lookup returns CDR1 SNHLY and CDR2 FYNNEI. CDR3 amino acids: CASIREDEKLFF. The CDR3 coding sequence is TGTGCCAGCATTCGGGAAGACGAAAAACTGTTTTTT. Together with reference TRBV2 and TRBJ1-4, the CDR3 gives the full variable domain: EPEVTQTPSHQVTQMGQEVILRCVPISNHLYFYWYRQILGQKVEFLVSFYNNEISEKSEIFDDQFSVERPDGSNFTLKIRSTKLEDSAMYFCASIREDEKLFFGSGTQLSVL.

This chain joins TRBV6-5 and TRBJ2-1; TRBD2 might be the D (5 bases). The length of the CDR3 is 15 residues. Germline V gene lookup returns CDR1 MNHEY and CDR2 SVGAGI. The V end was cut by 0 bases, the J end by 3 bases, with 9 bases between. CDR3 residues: CASSYSVSVYNEQFF. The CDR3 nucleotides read TGTGCCAGCAGTTACTCCGTTAGCGTCTACAATGAGCAGTTCTTC.

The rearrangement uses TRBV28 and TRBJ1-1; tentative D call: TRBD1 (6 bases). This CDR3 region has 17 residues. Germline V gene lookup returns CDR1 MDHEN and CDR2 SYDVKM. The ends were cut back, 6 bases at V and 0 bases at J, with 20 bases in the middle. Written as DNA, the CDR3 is TGTGCCAGCAGCCCTACCTCCAGGGGTAAGGTGAACACTGAAGCTTTCTTT. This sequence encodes CASSPTSRGKVNTEAFF.

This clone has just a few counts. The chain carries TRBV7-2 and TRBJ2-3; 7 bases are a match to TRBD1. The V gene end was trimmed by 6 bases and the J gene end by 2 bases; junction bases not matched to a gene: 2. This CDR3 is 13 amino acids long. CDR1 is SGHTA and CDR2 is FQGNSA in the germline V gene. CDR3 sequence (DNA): TGTGCCAGCAGGGGACAGACCACAGATACGCAGTATTTT. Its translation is CASRGQTTDTQYF.

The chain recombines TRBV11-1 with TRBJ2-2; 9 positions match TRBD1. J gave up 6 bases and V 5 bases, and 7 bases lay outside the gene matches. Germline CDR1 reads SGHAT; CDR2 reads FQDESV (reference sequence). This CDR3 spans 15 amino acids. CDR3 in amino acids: CASSPQGADSGELFF. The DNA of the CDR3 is TGTGCCAGCAGCCCACAGGGGGCTGATTCCGGGGAGCTGTTTTTT.

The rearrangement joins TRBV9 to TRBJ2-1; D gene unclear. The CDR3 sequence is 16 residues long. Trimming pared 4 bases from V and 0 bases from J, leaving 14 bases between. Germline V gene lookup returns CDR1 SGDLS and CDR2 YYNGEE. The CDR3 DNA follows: TGTGCCAGCAGCCCTTCTGTCTCGAGCTCCTACAATGAGCAGTTCTTC. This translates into CASSPSVSSSYNEQFF.

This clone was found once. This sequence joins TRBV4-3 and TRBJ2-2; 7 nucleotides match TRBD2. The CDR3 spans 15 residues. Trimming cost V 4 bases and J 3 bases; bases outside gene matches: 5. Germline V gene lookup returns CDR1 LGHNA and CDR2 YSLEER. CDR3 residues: CASSPAGSHTGELFF. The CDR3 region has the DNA TGCGCCAGCAGCCCAGCGGGATCCCACACCGGGGAGCTGTTTTTT.

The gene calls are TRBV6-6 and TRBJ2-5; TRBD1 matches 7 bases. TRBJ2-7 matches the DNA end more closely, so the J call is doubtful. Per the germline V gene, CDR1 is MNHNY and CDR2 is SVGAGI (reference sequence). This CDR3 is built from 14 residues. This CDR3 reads CASSYGTASYEQYF. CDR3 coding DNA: TGTGCCAGCAGTTACGGGACAGCCTCCTACGAGCAGTACTTC.

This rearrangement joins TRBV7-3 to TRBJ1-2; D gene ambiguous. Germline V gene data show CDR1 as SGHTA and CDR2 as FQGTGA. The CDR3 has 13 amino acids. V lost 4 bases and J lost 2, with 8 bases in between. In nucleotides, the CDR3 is TGTGCCAGCAGCTCCGACACGAACTATGGCTACACCTTC. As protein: CASSSDTNYGYTF.

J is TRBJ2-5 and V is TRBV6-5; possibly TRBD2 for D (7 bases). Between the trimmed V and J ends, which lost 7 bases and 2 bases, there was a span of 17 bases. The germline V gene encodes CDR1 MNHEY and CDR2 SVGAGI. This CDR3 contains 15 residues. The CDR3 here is CASTSGGRRQETQYF. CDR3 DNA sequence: TGTGCCAGCACCTCGGGGGGCCGAAGACAAGAGACCCAGTACTTC.

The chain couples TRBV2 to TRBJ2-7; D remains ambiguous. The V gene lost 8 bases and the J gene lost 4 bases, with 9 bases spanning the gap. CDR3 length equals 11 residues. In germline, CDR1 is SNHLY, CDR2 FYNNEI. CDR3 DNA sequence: TGTGCCAGCCCGGACGGATACGAGCAGTACTTC. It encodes CASPDGYEQYF.

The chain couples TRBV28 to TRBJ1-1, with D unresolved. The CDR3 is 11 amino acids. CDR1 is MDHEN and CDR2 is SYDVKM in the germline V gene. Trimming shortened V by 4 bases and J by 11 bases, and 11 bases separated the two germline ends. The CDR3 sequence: CASSSDGRAFF. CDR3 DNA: TGTGCCAGCAGTTCGGATGGTAGGGCTTTCTTT.

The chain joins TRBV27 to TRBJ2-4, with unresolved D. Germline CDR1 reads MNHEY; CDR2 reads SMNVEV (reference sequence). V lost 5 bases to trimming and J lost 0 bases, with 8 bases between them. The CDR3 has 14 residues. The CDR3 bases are TGTGCCAGCAGTATGACGGTAGCCAAAAACATTCAGTACTTC. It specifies CASSMTVAKNIQYF.

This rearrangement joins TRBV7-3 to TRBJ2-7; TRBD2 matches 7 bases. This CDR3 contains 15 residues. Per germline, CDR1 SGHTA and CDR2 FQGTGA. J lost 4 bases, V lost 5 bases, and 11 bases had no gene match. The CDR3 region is CASSGGASGVYEQYF. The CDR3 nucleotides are TGTGCCAGCAGCGGAGGGGCTAGCGGAGTATACGAGCAGTACTTC.

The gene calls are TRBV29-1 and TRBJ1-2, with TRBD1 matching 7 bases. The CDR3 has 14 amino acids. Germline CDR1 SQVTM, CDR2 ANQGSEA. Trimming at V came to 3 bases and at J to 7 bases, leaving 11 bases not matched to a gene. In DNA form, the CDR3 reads TGCAGCGTTGATAGGGGGCCAGGGGTGGTTGGCTACACCTTC. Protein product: CSVDRGPGVVGYTF.

The CDR3 bases are TGTGCCACCAGCGGAACCCCGGGACAGGGCGGGTTAAAACTGTTTTTT. This encodes CATSGTPGQGGLKLFF. This sequence joins TRBV15 and TRBJ1-4; 9 bases agree with TRBD1. Germline V lookup: CDR1 LNHNV, CDR2 YYDKDF (reference sequence). The CDR3 has 16 residues. V dropped 5 bases and J dropped 10; count of bases not matched to a gene: 14.